The 11 T cell receptor beta chains presented below share a single source sample, sequenced in a study of chemoradiotherapy in HPV16-positive cancers. The repertoire was sequenced with immunoSEQ multiplex PCR; TCRdb's copy has only in-frame clones and lacks some. The sample holds thousands of clones; about 83% are singletons and the top ten take 16%. This specimen was tumor tissue, taken from a patient who underwent chemoradiotherapy. The receptor set was obtained from a human donor with HPV-associated anogenital cancer.

The rearrangement joins TRBV7-9 to TRBJ2-5; D is ambiguous. Germline values: CDR1 SEHNR, CDR2 FQNEAQ (reference sequence). CDR3 length: 12 residues. Between the trimmed V and J ends, which lost 10 bases and 5 bases, there was a span of 14 bases. This CDR3 is CATRRSGETQYF. CDR3 in DNA: TGTGCCACCCGAAGATCCGGGGAGACCCAGTACTTC.

This rearrangement joins TRBV9 to TRBJ1-3, with no clear D. The V end lost 0 bases, the J end lost 0 bases, and 16 bases lay between the germline ends. CDR1 SGDLS and CDR2 YYNGEE come from the germline V gene. The CDR3 sequence is 18 residues long. The CDR3, as DNA: TGTGCCAGCAGCGTAGGAAGGGAGGGCACGTACTCTGGAAACACCATATATTTT. It translates to CASSVGREGTYSGNTIYF.

This chain joins TRBV9 and TRBJ2-1; D not resolved. The CDR3 is 14 amino acids. Germline V lookup: CDR1 SGDLS, CDR2 YYNGEE. V lost 2 bases and J lost 1, with 7 bases in between. The CDR3 sequence: CASSVDKSYNEQFF. The CDR3 DNA reads as TGTGCCAGCAGCGTCGACAAGTCCTACAATGAGCAGTTCTTC.

V usage is TRBV7-7 and J usage is TRBJ2-2; 7 bases map to TRBD2. Losses at the gene ends were 0 bases for V and 0 bases for J; bases not matched to a gene: 4. CDR1 and CDR2 from the germline V gene are SSHAT and FNYEAQ (reference sequence). The CDR3 is made up of 17 amino acids. The CDR3 DNA sequence: TGTGCCAGCAGCTTAGCGCTTGGGGGGGCGAACACCGGGGAGCTGTTTTTT. Its protein product is CASSLALGGANTGELFF.

The rearrangement links TRBV6-5 to TRBJ2-7; either TRBD1 or TRBD2 may fit D (6 bases each). Germline V gives CDR1 MNHEY, CDR2 SVGAGI. With 5 bases removed from V and 4 bases from J, the gap between germline ends came to 15 bases. The CDR3 runs 14 residues. The CDR3 DNA reads as TGTGCCAGCAGTCGCCTCGGGGGCCGGTACGAGCAGTACTTC. Translated: CASSRLGGRYEQYF.

The chain links TRBV5-5 to TRBJ2-1; the match to TRBD2 covers 10 bases. Trimming took 0 bases from V and 2 from J; bases not matched to a gene: 5. The CDR3 is made up of 17 amino acids. CDR1 SGHKS and CDR2 YYEKEE come from the germline V gene (reference sequence). The CDR3 sequence is CASSLEASGSTYNEQFF. Here the CDR3 DNA reads TGTGCCAGCAGCTTGGAGGCTAGCGGGAGTACCTACAATGAGCAGTTCTTC.

This chain uses TRBV9 with TRBJ2-6; D gene unclear. Germline CDR1 is SGDLS and CDR2 is YYNGEE. V lost 0 bases and J 3 bases, leaving 13 bases between the germline ends. CDR3 length equals 17 residues. CDR3 DNA sequence: TGTGCCAGCAGCGTAGAAAGGTCAATAGGTGGGGCCAACGTCCTGACTTTC. This translates into CASSVERSIGGANVLTF.

This clone showed up just once. The rearrangement joins TRBV27 to TRBJ2-2, with D hard to call. V lost 8 bases, J lost 6 bases, and 10 bases lay in between. From germline, CDR1 is MNHEY and CDR2 SMNVEV (reference sequence). CDR3 length: 12 residues. CDR3 amino acids: CASLRRPGELFF. The CDR3, as DNA: TGTGCCAGCCTACGCCGCCCCGGGGAGCTGTTTTTT.

The chain carries TRBV7-2 and TRBJ2-3, with TRBD2 identical over 9 bases. From germline, CDR1 is SGHTA and CDR2 FQGNSA. With V trimmed by 2 bases and J by 5 bases, 8 bases remained unmatched. This CDR3 has 16 amino acids. This chain's CDR3 is CASSLLWRGGGDTQYF. The CDR3 DNA is TGTGCCAGCAGCTTATTGTGGCGGGGGGGCGGAGATACGCAGTATTTT.

The CDR3 sequence is CASREGQGRAFF. The CDR3 coding sequence is TGTGCCAGCAGAGAGGGGCAGGGAAGAGCTTTCTTT. V is TRBV27 and J is TRBJ1-1; possible D gene TRBD1, 5 bases. Germline V gene data show CDR1 as MNHEY and CDR2 as SMNVEV (reference sequence). This CDR3 has 12 residues. The ends were cut back, 6 bases at V and 10 bases at J, with 15 bases in the middle.

This clone was detected a few times. The V call is TRBV27, the J call TRBJ2-2, with TRBD2 identical over 12 bases. Germline V CDR1 and CDR2: MNHEY, SMNVEV (reference sequence). V lost 6 bases to trimming and J lost 6 bases; unmatched junction nucleotides: 11. CDR3 length: 17 amino acids. This chain's CDR3 is CASRILPGLAGPGELFF. The CDR3 DNA follows: TGTGCCAGCAGGATACTTCCGGGACTAGCGGGTCCCGGGGAGCTGTTTTTT.